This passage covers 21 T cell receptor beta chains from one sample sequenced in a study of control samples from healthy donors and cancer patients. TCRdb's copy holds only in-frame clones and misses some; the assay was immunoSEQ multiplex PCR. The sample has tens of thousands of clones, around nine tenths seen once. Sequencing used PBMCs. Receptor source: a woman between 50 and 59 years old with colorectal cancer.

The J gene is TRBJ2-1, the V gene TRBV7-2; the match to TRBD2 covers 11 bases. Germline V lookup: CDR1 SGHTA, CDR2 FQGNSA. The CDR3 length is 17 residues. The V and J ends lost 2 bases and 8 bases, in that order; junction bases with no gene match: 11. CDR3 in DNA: TGTGCCAGCAGCTTAATAGCGGGGGGGCCCATCGCCCATGAGCAGTTCTTC. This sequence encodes CASSLIAGGPIAHEQFF.

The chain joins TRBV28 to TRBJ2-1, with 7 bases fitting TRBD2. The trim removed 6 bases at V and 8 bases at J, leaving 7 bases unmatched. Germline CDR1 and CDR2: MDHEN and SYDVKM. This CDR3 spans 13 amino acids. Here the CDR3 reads CASRTGTKDEQFF. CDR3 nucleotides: TGTGCCAGCAGAACCGGGACTAAGGATGAGCAGTTCTTC.

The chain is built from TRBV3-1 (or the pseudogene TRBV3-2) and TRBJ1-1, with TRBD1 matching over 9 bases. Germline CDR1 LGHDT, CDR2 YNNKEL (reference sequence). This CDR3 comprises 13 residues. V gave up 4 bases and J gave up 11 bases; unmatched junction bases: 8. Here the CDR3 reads CASSPRTGAGAFF. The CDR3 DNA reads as TGTGCCAGCAGCCCACGGACAGGGGCCGGGGCTTTCTTT.

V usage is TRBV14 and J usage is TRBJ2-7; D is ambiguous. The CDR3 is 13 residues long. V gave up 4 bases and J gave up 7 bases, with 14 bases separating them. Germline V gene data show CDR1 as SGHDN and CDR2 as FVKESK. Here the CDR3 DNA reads TGTGCCAGCAGCCGCACAATCGAAGAGGAGCAGTACGTC. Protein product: CASSRTIEEEQYV.

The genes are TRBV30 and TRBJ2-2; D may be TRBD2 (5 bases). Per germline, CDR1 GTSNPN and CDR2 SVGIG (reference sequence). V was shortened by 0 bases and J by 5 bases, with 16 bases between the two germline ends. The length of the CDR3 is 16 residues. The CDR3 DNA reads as TGTGCCTGGAGTGTACTGAGAGGGAGCTTAACCGGGGAGCTGTTTTTT. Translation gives CAWSVLRGSLTGELFF.

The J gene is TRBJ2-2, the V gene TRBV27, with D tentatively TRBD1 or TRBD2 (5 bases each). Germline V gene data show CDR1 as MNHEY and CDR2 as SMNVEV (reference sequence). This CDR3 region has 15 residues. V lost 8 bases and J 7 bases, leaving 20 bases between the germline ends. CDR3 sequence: CASQARGAGIGELFF. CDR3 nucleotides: TGTGCCAGCCAAGCAAGGGGCGCGGGCATCGGGGAGCTGTTTTTT.

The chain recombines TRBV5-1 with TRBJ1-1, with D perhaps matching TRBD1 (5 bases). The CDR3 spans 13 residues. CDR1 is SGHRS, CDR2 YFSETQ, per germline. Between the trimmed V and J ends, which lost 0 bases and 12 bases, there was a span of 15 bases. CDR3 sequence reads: CASSLEDGRGTFF. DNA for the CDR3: TGCGCCAGCAGCTTGGAAGATGGCCGGGGGACTTTCTTT.

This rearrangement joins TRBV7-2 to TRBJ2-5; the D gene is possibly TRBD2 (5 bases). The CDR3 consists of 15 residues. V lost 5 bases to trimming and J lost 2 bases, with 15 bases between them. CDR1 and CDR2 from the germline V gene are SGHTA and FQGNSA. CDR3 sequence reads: CASSPMPGSQETQYF. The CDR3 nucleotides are TGTGCCAGCAGCCCTATGCCGGGGTCTCAAGAGACCCAGTACTTC.

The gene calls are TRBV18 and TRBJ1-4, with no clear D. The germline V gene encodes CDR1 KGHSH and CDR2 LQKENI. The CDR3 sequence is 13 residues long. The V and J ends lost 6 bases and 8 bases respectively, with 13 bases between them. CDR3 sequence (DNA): TGTGCCAGCTCCCGAGAAAGTGGCGAAAAACTGTTTTTT. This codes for CASSRESGEKLFF.

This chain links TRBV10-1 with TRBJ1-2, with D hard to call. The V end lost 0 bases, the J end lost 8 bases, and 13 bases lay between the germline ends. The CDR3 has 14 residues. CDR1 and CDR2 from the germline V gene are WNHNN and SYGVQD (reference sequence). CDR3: CASSESSDGQGYTF. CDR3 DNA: TGCGCCAGCAGTGAGTCGTCAGATGGCCAAGGCTACACCTTC.

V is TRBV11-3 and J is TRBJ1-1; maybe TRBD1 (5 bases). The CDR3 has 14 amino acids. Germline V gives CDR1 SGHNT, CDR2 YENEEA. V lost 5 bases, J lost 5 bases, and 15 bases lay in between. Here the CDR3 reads CASSLNGGKTEAFF. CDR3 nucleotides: TGTGCCAGCAGCCTTAACGGGGGGAAAACTGAAGCTTTCTTT. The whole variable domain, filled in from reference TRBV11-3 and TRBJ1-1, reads EAGVVQSPRYKIIEKKQPVAFWCNPISGHNTLYWYLQNLGQGPELLIRYENEEAVDDSQLPKDRFSAERLKGVDSTLKIQPAELGDSAVYLCASSLNGGKTEAFFGQGTRLTVV.

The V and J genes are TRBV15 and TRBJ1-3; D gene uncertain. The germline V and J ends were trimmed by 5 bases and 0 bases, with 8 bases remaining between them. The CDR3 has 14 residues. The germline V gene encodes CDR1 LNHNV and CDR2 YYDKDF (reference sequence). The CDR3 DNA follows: TGTGCCACCAGCGGGAAGTCCTCTGGAAACACCATATATTTT. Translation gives CATSGKSSGNTIYF.

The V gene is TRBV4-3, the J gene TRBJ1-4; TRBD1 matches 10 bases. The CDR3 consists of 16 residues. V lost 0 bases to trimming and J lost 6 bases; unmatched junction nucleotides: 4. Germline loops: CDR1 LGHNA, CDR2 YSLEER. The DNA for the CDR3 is TGCGCCAGCAGCCAAGATCTCGGGACAGGGGATGAAAAACTGTTTTTT. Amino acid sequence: CASSQDLGTGDEKLFF.

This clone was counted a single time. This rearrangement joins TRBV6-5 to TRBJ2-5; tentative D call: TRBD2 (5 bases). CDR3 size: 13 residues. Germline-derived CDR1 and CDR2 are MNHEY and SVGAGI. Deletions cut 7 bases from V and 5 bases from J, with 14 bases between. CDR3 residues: CASTREGTETQYF. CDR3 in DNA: TGTGCCAGCACCCGCGAGGGCACCGAGACCCAGTACTTC.

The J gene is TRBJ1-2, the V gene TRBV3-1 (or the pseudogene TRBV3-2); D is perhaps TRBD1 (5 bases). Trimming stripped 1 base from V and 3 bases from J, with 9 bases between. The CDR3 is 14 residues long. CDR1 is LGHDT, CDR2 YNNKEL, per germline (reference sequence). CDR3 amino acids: CASSQGGADYGYTF. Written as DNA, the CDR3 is TGTGCCAGCAGCCAAGGGGGCGCAGACTATGGCTACACCTTC.

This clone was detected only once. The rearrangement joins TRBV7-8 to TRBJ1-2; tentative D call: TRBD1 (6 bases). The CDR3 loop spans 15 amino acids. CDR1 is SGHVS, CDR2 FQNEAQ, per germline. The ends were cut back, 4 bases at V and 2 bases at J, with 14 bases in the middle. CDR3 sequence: CASSSRQAGNYGYTF. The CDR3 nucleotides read TGTGCCAGCAGCTCAAGACAGGCCGGCAACTATGGCTACACCTTC.

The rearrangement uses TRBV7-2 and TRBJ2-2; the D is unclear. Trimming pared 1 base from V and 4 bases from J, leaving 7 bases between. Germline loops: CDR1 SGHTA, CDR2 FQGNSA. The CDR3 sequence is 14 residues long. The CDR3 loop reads CASSLDPVTGELFF. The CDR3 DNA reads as TGTGCCAGCAGCTTAGATCCGGTCACCGGGGAGCTGTTTTTT. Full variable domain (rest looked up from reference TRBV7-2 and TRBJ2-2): GAGVSQSPSNKVTEKGKDVELRCDPISGHTALYWYRQSLGQGLEFLIYFQGNSAPDKSGLPSDRFSAERTGGSVSTLTIQRTQQEDSAVYLCASSLDPVTGELFFGEGSRLTVL.

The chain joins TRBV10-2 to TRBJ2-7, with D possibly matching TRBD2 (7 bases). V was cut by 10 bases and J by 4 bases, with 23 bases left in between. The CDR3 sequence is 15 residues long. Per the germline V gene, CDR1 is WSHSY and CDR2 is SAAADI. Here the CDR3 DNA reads TGCGCCACCATGAGTGGCGGGGGCCCAATATACGAGCAGTACGTC. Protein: CATMSGGGPIYEQYV.

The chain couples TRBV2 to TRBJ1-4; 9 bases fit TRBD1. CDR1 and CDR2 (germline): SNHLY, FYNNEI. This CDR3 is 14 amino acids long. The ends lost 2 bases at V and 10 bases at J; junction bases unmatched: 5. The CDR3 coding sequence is TGTGCCAGCAGTGAAACGGGACAGGGTGGAAAACTGTTTTTT. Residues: CASSETGQGGKLFF.

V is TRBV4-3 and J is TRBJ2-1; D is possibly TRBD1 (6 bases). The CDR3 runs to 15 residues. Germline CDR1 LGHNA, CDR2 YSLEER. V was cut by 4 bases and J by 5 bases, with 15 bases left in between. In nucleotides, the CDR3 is TGCGCCAGCAGCCCAGGGGTAGGGAACCACAATGAGCAGTTCTTC. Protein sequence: CASSPGVGNHNEQFF.

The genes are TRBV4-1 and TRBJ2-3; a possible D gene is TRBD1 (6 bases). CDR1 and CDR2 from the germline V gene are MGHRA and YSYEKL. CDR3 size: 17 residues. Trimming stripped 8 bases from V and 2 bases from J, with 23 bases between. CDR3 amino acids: CASGTPYPQGHTDTQYF. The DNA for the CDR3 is TGCGCCAGCGGCACACCGTACCCACAGGGACACACAGATACGCAGTATTTT.